One and the same sample provided the 27 T cell receptor beta chains below, sequenced in a study of blood T cell repertoires in COVID-19. This table comes from immunoSEQ multiplex PCR, and its TCRdb copy is limited to in-frame clones, with some not included. The sample contains roughly 330,000 clones, approximately 88% of which appear only once. The specimen sequenced was peripheral blood. These receptor sequences come from a man younger than 35 who had recovered from COVID-19.

This chain links TRBV6-5 with TRBJ1-2; D call uncertain. Germline CDR1 reads MNHEY; CDR2 reads SVGAGI. This CDR3 region has 15 residues. Trimming left V 0 bases short and J 4 bases short, with 12 bases between. In nucleotides, the CDR3 is TGTGCCAGCAGTTACTCTATTCTCGGGGTCTATGGCTACACCTTC. Its translation: CASSYSILGVYGYTF.

V and J are TRBV7-6 and TRBJ1-4, with 7 bases lining up with TRBD1. Germline CDR1 and CDR2: SGHVS and FNYEAQ. Trimming removed 4 bases from V and 7 bases from J; junction bases left unmatched: 15. CDR3 length equals 17 residues. CDR3 loop: CASSSSQTGTDLEKLFF. For the CDR3, the DNA is TGTGCCAGCAGCTCATCACAGACAGGGACCGATCTTGAAAAACTGTTTTTT.

The chain carries TRBV4-1 and TRBJ1-1, with TRBD1 matching 8 bases. With 1 base clipped from V and 6 bases from J, the junction kept 10 bases outside the gene matches. CDR3 size: 16 residues. Germline V CDR1 and CDR2: MGHRA, YSYEKL. This CDR3 is CASSQGLGTGRAEAFF. As DNA, the CDR3 is TGCGCCAGCAGCCAAGGATTAGGGACAGGCAGAGCTGAAGCTTTCTTT.

The chain couples TRBV18 to TRBJ2-7; D possibly corresponds to TRBD1 (6 bases). This CDR3 contains 14 residues. Germline V gene data show CDR1 as KGHSH and CDR2 as LQKENI. V lost 2 bases and J lost 0, with 8 bases in between. For the CDR3, the DNA is TGTGCCAGCTCACCAACAGGGATCTCCTACGAGCAGTACTTC. Translation gives CASSPTGISYEQYF.

In nucleotides, the CDR3 is TGTGCCAGCAAACCCTGGGGGACAGGGGAAAGCACAGATACGCAGTATTTT. Its protein is CASKPWGTGESTDTQYF. J is TRBJ2-3 and V is TRBV25-1; 10 bases match TRBD1. The germline V gene encodes CDR1 MGHDK and CDR2 SYGVNS. This CDR3 contains 17 residues. The junction had 10 bases not matched to a gene; V was cut back by 7 bases and J by 0 bases.

This clone was recorded only once. V is TRBV4-1 and J is TRBJ2-7; D may be TRBD1 (6 bases). The CDR3 has 15 amino acids. V gave up 3 bases and J gave up 3 bases, with 15 bases separating them. The germline gives CDR1 MGHRA, CDR2 YSYEKL. CDR3 DNA: TGCGCCAGCAGCCACGGTCCGGGACAAAGCTACGAGCAGTACTTC. Translation gives CASSHGPGQSYEQYF.

The V call is TRBV18, the J call TRBJ2-1; no definite D call. V was clipped by 3 bases and J by 10 bases, with 13 bases between them. Germline loops: CDR1 KGHSH, CDR2 LQKENI. The length of the CDR3 is 13 residues. Here the CDR3 DNA reads TGTGCCAGCTCACCTTCAGGCGTTTCGGAGCAGTTCTTC. Translating gives CASSPSGVSEQFF. The full variable domain, completed using reference TRBV18 and TRBJ2-1, is NAGVMQNPRHLVRRRGQEARLRCSPMKGHSHVYWYRQLPEEGLKFMVYLQKENIIDESGMPKERFSAEFPKEGPSILRIQQVVRGDSAAYFCASSPSGVSEQFFGPGTRLTVL.

This sequence joins TRBV4-1 and TRBJ1-1; TRBD1 is a possible D gene (5 bases). CDR3 length equals 16 residues. The V gene lost 1 base and the J gene lost 8 bases, with 20 bases spanning the gap. Germline V gene lookup returns CDR1 MGHRA and CDR2 YSYEKL. This chain's CDR3 is CASSQVFIRGKSEAFF. CDR3 nucleotide sequence: TGCGCCAGCAGCCAAGTCTTCATTCGGGGGAAGTCAGAAGCTTTCTTT.

This clone was recorded only once. The J gene is TRBJ2-3, the V gene TRBV2, with D uncertain. CDR1 is SNHLY, CDR2 FYNNEI, per germline. The ends were cut back, 3 bases at V and 0 bases at J, with 7 bases in the middle. CDR3 size: 14 residues. In DNA, the CDR3 is TGTGCCAGCAGTGACGAGCTTAGCACAGATACGCAGTATTTT. Translating gives CASSDELSTDTQYF.

The J gene is TRBJ2-7, the V gene TRBV10-3; TRBD1 might be the D (6 bases). Trimming left V 6 bases short and J 0 bases short, with 9 bases between. This CDR3 comprises 13 residues. In germline, CDR1 is ENHRY, CDR2 SYGVKD. The CDR3 protein is CAIRTGSSYEQYF. In DNA, the CDR3 is TGTGCCATCAGGACAGGATCCTCCTACGAGCAGTACTTC.

J is TRBJ1-4 and V is TRBV3-1 (or the pseudogene TRBV3-2); a possible D gene is TRBD1 (6 bases). CDR1 LGHDT and CDR2 YNNKEL come from the germline V gene (reference sequence). The V and J ends lost 3 bases and 12 bases respectively, with 23 bases between them. The CDR3 loop spans 16 amino acids. The CDR3 bases are TGTGCCAGCAGCCATGCTCGTACCGGGACACTGAGCGAACTGTTTTTT. Amino acids: CASSHARTGTLSELFF.

The chain is built from TRBV27 and TRBJ1-4, with D uncertain. Germline V gene sequence: CDR1 MNHEY, CDR2 SMNVEV (reference sequence). CDR3 length equals 12 residues. V lost 5 bases, J lost 11 bases, and 12 bases lay in between. This chain's CDR3 is CASSPQGGKLFF. The DNA of the CDR3 is TGTGCCAGCAGTCCCCAAGGAGGGAAACTGTTTTTT.

V usage is TRBV9 and J usage is TRBJ2-7, with a weak D call TRBD1 (6 bases). The CDR3 is 16 amino acids. The V gene's germline CDR1 is SGDLS and CDR2 YYNGEE. With 0 bases removed from V and 5 bases from J, the gap between germline ends came to 18 bases. CDR3 DNA sequence: TGTGCCAGCAGCGTAGCTGGGGCAGGGGCTCTCAACGAGCAGTACTTC. This codes for CASSVAGAGALNEQYF.

The chain carries TRBV19 and TRBJ1-6; D remains ambiguous. With 7 bases removed from V and 6 bases from J, the gap between germline ends came to 10 bases. Looked up from germline, CDR1 is LNHDA and CDR2 is SQIVND (reference sequence). CDR3 size: 13 residues. The CDR3, as DNA: TGTGCCAGTACAGGAGGGTCTAATTCACCCCTCCACTTT. Translating gives CASTGGSNSPLHF.

This chain connects TRBV14 to TRBJ1-1; TRBD1 matches 9 bases. V shed 4 bases, J shed 4 bases, and the junction held 7 bases outside the gene matches. The CDR3 runs to 15 residues. From germline, CDR1 is SGHDN and CDR2 FVKESK. CDR3 sequence: CASSPNRGQSTEAFF. In nucleotides, the CDR3 is TGTGCCAGCAGCCCGAACAGGGGGCAAAGCACTGAAGCTTTCTTT.

The chain has TRBV15 and TRBJ1-5; D is perhaps TRBD1 (5 bases). Germline V gene sequence: CDR1 LNHNV, CDR2 YYDKDF (reference sequence). Trimming took 8 bases from V and 2 from J, leaving 13 bases between them. The CDR3 is 14 residues long. The chain's CDR3 is CATGSRVGNQPQHF. The CDR3 DNA follows: TGTGCCACCGGGTCCAGGGTGGGCAATCAGCCCCAGCATTTT. The entire variable domain, with the rest obtained from reference TRBV15 and TRBJ1-5, is as follows: DAMVIQNPRYQVTQFGKPVTLSCSQTLNHNVMYWYQQKSSQAPKLLFHYYDKDFNNEADTPDNFQSRRPNTSFCFLDIRSPGLGDTAMYLCATGSRVGNQPQHFGDGTRLSIL.

The rearrangement links TRBV5-6 to TRBJ1-1; 8 bases are a match to TRBD1. V shed 4 bases, J shed 3 bases, and the junction held 8 bases outside the gene matches. The germline V gene encodes CDR1 SGHDT and CDR2 YYEEEE. The CDR3 has 15 amino acids. CDR3 sequence: CASSRRQGWDTEAFF. The CDR3 DNA reads as TGTGCCAGCAGCAGAAGACAGGGGTGGGACACTGAAGCTTTCTTT. Combining the CDR3 with reference TRBV5-6 and TRBJ1-1 gives the whole variable domain DAGVTQSPTHLIKTRGQQVTLRCSPKSGHDTVSWYQQALGQGPQFIFQYYEEEERQRGNFPDRFSGHQFPNYSSELNVNALLLGDSALYLCASSRRQGWDTEAFFGQGTRLTVV.

As regards this clone: Other DNA sequences from this sample encode an identical CDR3 as well. V is TRBV7-3 and J is TRBJ1-1, with unresolved D. V was shortened by 5 bases and J by 0 bases, with 7 bases between the two germline ends. CDR3 length: 13 residues. From germline, CDR1 is SGHTA and CDR2 FQGTGA. CDR3 coding DNA: TGTGCCAGCAGCCCGAGTATGAACACTGAAGCTTTCTTT. Translating it yields CASSPSMNTEAFF.

The rearrangement joins TRBV5-1 to TRBJ2-5, with 11 bases aligning to TRBD1. Trimming cost V 4 bases and J 5 bases; bases outside gene matches: 7. The CDR3 is 15 amino acids. The germline V gene encodes CDR1 SGHRS and CDR2 YFSETQ. CDR3 sequence reads: CASSPGQGVWETQYF. For the CDR3, the DNA is TGCGCCAGCAGCCCGGGACAGGGGGTATGGGAGACCCAGTACTTC.

The chain couples TRBV3-1 (or the pseudogene TRBV3-2) to TRBJ1-1; D is ambiguous. V lost 1 base and J 4 bases, leaving 19 bases between the germline ends. This CDR3 comprises 17 residues. Germline V CDR1 and CDR2: LGHDT, YNNKEL (reference sequence). The CDR3 here is CASSQVEWEGGGTEAFF. CDR3 nucleotide sequence: TGTGCCAGCAGCCAAGTGGAATGGGAGGGCGGCGGCACTGAAGCTTTCTTT.

The chain links TRBV9 to TRBJ2-1; D is possibly TRBD2 (5 bases). Germline assignment: CDR1 SGDLS and CDR2 YYNGEE. The length of the CDR3 is 15 residues. Trimming took off 4 bases at V and 7 bases at J, with 18 bases between the two ends. CDR3 in DNA: TGTGCCAGCAGCTCCGAGGGAAACAGTTTGAATGAGCAGTTCTTC. It is translated as CASSSEGNSLNEQFF. Full variable domain (outside the CDR3, taken from reference TRBV9 and TRBJ2-1): DSGVTQTPKHLITATGQRVTLRCSPRSGDLSVYWYQQSLDQGLQFLIQYYNGEERAKGNILERFSAQQFPDLHSELNLSSLELGDSALYFCASSSEGNSLNEQFFGPGTRLTVL.

This chain joins TRBV3-1 (or the pseudogene TRBV3-2) and TRBJ2-5, with D unresolved. Trimming cost V 0 bases and J 4 bases, with 12 bases left between them. The germline CDR1 and CDR2 sequences are LGHDT and YNNKEL (reference sequence). The CDR3 spans 15 residues. The CDR3 spells CASSQDPWSRETQYF. The CDR3 nucleotides are TGTGCCAGCAGCCAAGATCCTTGGAGTCGAGAGACCCAGTACTTC.

The V and J genes are TRBV6-5 and TRBJ1-1, with 7 bases identical to TRBD1. The CDR3 is 14 residues long. Germline values: CDR1 MNHEY, CDR2 SVGAGI. J gave up 1 base and V 6 bases, and 5 bases lay outside the gene matches. The CDR3 is CASRKGQPNTEAFF. Written as DNA, the CDR3 is TGTGCCAGCAGGAAGGGACAGCCGAACACTGAAGCTTTCTTT.

Note on this clone: The same CDR3 also results from other DNA sequences found in this sample. V gene TRBV5-1 combines with J gene TRBJ1-2, with 8 positions matching TRBD1. Germline CDR1 SGHRS, CDR2 YFSETQ. The CDR3 consists of 12 residues. The V segment lost 3 bases and the J segment 6 bases; nucleotides outside the gene matches: 1. CDR3 sequence: CASSSQGDGYTF. The CDR3 DNA is TGCGCCAGCAGCTCACAGGGGGATGGCTACACCTTC.

This chain links TRBV5-1 with TRBJ2-7, with 10 positions matching TRBD1. The CDR3 loop spans 17 amino acids. V lost 4 bases, J lost 5 bases, and 15 bases stayed unmatched. Germline V gene sequence: CDR1 SGHRS, CDR2 YFSETQ. The CDR3 region is CASSQNTRGTGVNEQYF. CDR3 in DNA: TGCGCCAGCAGCCAAAACACAAGGGGGACAGGGGTCAACGAGCAGTACTTC.

This chain joins TRBV4-2 and TRBJ1-3; the D gene is possibly TRBD1 (5 bases). Germline V CDR1 and CDR2: LGHNA, YNFKEQ. V was clipped by 1 base and J by 0 bases, with 7 bases between them. The CDR3 length is 15 residues. CDR3 sequence reads: CASSQGRGSGNTIYF. CDR3 nucleotide sequence: TGTGCCAGCAGCCAAGGAAGGGGCTCTGGAAACACCATATATTTT.

The CDR3 nucleotides read TGTGCCAGCAGCTTAGATCCAGAGCGGGATGAGCAGTTCTTC. It specifies CASSLDPERDEQFF. The rearrangement uses TRBV11-2 and TRBJ2-1, with TRBD2 as a possible D gene (6 bases). Germline CDR1 and CDR2: SGHAT and FQNNGV. V lost 0 bases to trimming and J lost 8 bases, with 11 bases between them. The CDR3 extends over 14 amino acids.